The clone carrying this T cell receptor (beta chain) came up a few times. The record originates from a study of T-cell reconstitution after alpha-beta-depleted transplantation in children. Trimming removed 2 bases at V and 3 bases at J, with 19 bases between. Germline CDR1 is MNHEY and CDR2 is SVGAGI. The CDR3 is 18 residues long. Unique molecular identifiers were used in preparing the TCRbeta library. One entry per CDR3 protein results from TCRdb running MiXCR on the PCR reads. This sample carries 400,000 to 500,000 distinct CDR3 sequences, 9.5% to 13% of them seen once, and the ten largest clones take about 5%.

The sample here was PBMCs from the stem cell graft donor, taken from the stem cell graft. The source of this sequence is a human donor who donated a stem cell graft to a child with acute myeloid leukemia. V gene TRBV6-5 combines with J gene TRBJ1-4; possibly TRBD1 for D (5 bases). The CDR3 region has the DNA TGTGCCAGCAGTTACAGGAAACCCCAGGGAGCGCCTAATGAAAAACTGTTTTTT. Amino acids: CASSYRKPQGAPNEKLFF.